This entry lists 3 T cell receptor beta chains sequenced from one sample in a study of T cell responses to AZD1222 COVID-19 vaccine. TCRdb's table, derived via immunoSEQ multiplex PCR, lists solely in-frame clones and lacks some. Here the sample spans 120,000 or so clones, roughly nine tenths being singletons. This specimen consisted of peripheral blood, obtained on day 0 of AZD1222 vaccination. The receptors were gathered from an adult in good health.

The chain carries TRBV5-1 and TRBJ1-2; a weak D match, TRBD1 (5 bases). Germline V gives CDR1 SGHRS, CDR2 YFSETQ. The germline V and J ends were trimmed by 0 bases and 4 bases, with 7 bases remaining between them. The CDR3 loop spans 13 amino acids. CDR3 loop: CASSLAGTYGYTF. CDR3 DNA: TGCGCCAGCAGCTTGGCAGGGACCTATGGCTACACCTTC.

This clone was picked up a small number of times. This chain links TRBV6-5 with TRBJ2-1; perhaps D is TRBD1 or TRBD2 (5 bases each). This CDR3 is built from 14 residues. V was clipped by 6 bases and J by 8 bases, with 17 bases between them. CDR1 MNHEY and CDR2 SVGAGI come from the germline V gene. CDR3 bases: TGTGCCAGCAGCCACGGGGACGCCTTCGATGAGCAGTTCTTC. Its translation: CASSHGDAFDEQFF.

The rearrangement uses TRBV7-9 and TRBJ2-2; D uncertain. Trimming took 1 base from V and 6 from J, leaving 6 bases between them. The CDR3 has 13 residues. Germline V gene data show CDR1 as SEHNR and CDR2 as FQNEAQ (reference sequence). CDR3 in DNA: TGTGCCAGCAGCTTAGAGCAGGCCGGGGAGCTGTTTTTT. Its translation is CASSLEQAGELFF.